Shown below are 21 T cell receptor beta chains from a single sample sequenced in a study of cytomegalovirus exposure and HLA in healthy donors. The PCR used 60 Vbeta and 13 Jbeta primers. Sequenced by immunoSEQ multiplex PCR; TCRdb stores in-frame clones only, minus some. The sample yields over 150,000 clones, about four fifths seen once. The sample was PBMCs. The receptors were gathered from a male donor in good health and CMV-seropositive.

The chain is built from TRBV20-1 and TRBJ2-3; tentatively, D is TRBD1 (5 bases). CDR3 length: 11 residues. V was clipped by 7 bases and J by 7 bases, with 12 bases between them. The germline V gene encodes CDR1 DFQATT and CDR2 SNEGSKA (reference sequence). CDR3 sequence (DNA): TGCAGTGTTGGAACAGGCTATACGCAGTATTTT. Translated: CSVGTGYTQYF.

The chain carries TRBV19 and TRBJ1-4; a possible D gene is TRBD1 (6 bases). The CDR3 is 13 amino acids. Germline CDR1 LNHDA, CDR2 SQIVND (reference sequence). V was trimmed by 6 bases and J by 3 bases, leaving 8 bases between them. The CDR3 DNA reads TGTGCCAGTAGGAGACAGGCTAATGAAAAACTGTTTTTT. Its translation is CASRRQANEKLFF.

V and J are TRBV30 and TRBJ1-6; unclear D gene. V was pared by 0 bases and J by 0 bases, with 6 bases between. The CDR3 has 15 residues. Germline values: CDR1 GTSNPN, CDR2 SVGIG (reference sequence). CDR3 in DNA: TGTGCCTGGAGTGTCATCAGCTCCTATAATTCACCCCTCCACTTT. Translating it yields CAWSVISSYNSPLHF.

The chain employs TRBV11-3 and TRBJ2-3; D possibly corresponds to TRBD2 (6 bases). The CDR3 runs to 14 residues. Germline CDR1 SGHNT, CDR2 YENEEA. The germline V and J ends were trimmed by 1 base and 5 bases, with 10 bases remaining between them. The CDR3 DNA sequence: TGTGCCAGCAGCTTAGGGGGGACTGGAGATACGCAGTATTTT. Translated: CASSLGGTGDTQYF.

The CDR3 sequence: CASSLDYRGIQTQYF. In DNA, the CDR3 is TGCGCCAGCAGCTTGGATTACAGGGGAATACAGACCCAGTACTTC. The V call is TRBV5-1, the J call TRBJ2-5; 7 nucleotides line up with TRBD1. The CDR3 has 15 residues. CDR1 SGHRS and CDR2 YFSETQ come from the germline V gene. V lost 0 bases and J lost 6; bases outside the gene matches: 8.

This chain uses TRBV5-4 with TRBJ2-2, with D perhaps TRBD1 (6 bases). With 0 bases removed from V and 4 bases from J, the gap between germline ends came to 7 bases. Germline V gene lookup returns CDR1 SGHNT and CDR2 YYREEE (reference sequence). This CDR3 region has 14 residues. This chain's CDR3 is CASSLVGATGELFF. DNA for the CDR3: TGTGCCAGCAGCTTGGTGGGGGCCACCGGGGAGCTGTTTTTT.

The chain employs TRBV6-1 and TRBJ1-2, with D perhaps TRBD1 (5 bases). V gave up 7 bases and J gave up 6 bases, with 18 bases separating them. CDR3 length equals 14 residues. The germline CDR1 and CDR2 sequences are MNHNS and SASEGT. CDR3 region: CASNSNVGANGYTF. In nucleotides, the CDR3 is TGTGCCAGCAACTCCAACGTAGGGGCAAATGGCTACACCTTC.

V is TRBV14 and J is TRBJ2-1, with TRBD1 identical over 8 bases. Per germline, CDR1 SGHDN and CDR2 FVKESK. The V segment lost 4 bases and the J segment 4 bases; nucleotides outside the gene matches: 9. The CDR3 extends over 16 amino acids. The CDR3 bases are TGTGCCAGCAGCCCCACAGGGGGTCTCGAATACAATGAGCAGTTCTTC. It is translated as CASSPTGGLEYNEQFF.

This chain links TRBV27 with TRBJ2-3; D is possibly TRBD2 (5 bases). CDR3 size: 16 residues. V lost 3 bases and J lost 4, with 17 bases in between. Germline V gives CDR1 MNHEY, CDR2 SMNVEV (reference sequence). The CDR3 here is CASSFHSGVSADTQYF. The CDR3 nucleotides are TGTGCCAGCAGTTTCCATTCCGGGGTCTCTGCAGATACGCAGTATTTT.

The CDR3: CASRRYRDRGYGYTF. As DNA, the CDR3 is TGTGCCAGCAGGAGATACCGGGACAGGGGATATGGCTACACCTTC. V and J are TRBV6-5 and TRBJ1-2, with 10 nucleotides matching TRBD1. Per the germline V gene, CDR1 is MNHEY and CDR2 is SVGAGI. Trimming removed 6 bases from V and 5 bases from J; junction bases left unmatched: 9. The CDR3 has 15 amino acids.

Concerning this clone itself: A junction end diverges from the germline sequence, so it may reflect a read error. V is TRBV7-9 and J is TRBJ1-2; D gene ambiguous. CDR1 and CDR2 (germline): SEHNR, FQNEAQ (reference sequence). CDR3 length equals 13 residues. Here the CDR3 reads CSSSFGVNYGYTF. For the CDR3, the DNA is TGTTCCAGCAGCTTCGGGGTTAACTATGGCTACACCTTC.

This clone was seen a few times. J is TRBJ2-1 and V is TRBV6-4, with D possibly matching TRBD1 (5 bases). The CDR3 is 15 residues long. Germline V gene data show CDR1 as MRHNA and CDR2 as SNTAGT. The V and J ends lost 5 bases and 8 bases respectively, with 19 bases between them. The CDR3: CASSPRAADMDEQFF. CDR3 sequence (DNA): TGTGCCAGCAGTCCCAGGGCGGCAGACATGGATGAGCAGTTCTTC.

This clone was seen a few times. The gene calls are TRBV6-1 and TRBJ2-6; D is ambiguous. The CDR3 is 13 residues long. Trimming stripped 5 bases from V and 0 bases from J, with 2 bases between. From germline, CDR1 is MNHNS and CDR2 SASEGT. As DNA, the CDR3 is TGTGCCAGCAGTCTCTCTGGGGCCAACGTCCTGACTTTC. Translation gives CASSLSGANVLTF.

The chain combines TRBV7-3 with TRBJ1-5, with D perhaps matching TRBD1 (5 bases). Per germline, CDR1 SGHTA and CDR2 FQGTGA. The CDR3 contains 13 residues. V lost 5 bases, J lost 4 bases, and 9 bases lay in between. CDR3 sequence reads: CASSAGINQPQHF. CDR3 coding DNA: TGTGCCAGCAGCGCAGGGATAAATCAGCCCCAGCATTTT.

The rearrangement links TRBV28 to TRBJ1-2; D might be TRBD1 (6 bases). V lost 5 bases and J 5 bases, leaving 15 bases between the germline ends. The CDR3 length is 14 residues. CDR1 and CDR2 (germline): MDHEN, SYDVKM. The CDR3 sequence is CASSPPAGDYGYTF. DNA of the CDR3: TGTGCCAGCAGTCCCCCCGCAGGGGATTATGGCTACACCTTC.

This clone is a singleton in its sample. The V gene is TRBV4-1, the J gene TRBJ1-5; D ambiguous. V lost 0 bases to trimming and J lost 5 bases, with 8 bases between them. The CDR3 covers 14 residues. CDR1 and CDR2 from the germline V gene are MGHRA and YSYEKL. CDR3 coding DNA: TGCGCCAGCAGCCAAGATTCCCTTTATCAGCCCCAGCATTTT. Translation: CASSQDSLYQPQHF.

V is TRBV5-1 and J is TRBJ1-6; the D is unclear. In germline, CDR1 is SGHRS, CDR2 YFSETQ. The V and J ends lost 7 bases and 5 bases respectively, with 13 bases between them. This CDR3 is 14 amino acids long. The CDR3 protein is CASRRTVNNSPLHF. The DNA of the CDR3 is TGCGCCAGCCGGAGGACGGTGAATAATTCACCCCTCCACTTT.

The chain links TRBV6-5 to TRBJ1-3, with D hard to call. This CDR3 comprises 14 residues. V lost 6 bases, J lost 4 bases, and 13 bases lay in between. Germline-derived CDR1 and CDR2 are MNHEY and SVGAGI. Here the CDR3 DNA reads TGTGCCAGCAGCCTATCGGGATCGGGAAACACCATATATTTT. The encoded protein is CASSLSGSGNTIYF.

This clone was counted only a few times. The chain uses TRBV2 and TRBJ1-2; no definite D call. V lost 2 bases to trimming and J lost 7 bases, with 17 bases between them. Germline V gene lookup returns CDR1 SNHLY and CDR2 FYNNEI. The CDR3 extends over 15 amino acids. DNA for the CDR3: TGTGCCAGCAGTGAAATGCCCCGAGGTTCGGGTGGCTACACCTTC. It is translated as CASSEMPRGSGGYTF.

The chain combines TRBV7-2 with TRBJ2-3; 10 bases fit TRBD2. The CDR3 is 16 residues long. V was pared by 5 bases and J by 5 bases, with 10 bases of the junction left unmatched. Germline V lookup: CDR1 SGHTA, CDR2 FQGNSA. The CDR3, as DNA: TGTGCCAGCAGCCCCCACTCTAGCGGGGGCAAAGATACGCAGTATTTT. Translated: CASSPHSSGGKDTQYF.

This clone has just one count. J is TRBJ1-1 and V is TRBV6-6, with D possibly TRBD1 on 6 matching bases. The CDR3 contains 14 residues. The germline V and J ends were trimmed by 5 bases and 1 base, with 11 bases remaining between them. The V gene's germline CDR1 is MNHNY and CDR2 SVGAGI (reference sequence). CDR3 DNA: TGTGCCAGCAGTGAGGGCAGGGGGAACACTGAAGCTTTCTTT. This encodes CASSEGRGNTEAFF.